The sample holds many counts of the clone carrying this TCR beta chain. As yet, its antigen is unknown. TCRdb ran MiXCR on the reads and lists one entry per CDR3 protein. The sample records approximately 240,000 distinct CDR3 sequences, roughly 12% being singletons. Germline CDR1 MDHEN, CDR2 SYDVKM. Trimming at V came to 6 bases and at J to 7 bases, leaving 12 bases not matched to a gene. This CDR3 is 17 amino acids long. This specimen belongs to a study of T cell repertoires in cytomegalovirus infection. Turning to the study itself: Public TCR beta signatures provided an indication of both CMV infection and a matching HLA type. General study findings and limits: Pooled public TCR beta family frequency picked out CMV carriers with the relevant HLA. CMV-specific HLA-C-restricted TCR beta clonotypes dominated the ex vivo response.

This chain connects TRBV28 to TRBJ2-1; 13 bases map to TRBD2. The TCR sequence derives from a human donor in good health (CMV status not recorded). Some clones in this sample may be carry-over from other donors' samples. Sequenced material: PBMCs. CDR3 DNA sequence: TGTGCCAGCAGAGGGACTAGCGGGACCAGAGAGGGGAATGAGCAGTTCTTC. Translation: CASRGTSGTREGNEQFF.